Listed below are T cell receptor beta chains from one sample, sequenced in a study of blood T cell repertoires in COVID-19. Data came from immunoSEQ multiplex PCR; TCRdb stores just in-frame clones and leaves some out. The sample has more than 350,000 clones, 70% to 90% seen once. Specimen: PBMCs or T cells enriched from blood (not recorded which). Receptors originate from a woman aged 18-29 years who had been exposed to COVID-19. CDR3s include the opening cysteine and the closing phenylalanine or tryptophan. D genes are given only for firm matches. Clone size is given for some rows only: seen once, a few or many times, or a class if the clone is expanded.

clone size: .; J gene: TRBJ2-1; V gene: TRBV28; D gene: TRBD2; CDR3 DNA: TGTGCCAGCAGTTCCGAACTAGCGGGAATCTACAATGAGCAGTTCTTC; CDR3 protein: CASSSELAGIYNEQFF
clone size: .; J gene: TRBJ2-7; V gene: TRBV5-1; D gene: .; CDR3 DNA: TGCGCCAGCAGTAAACAAAGCGTCTCCCAGAACGAGCAGTACTTC; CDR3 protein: CASSKQSVSQNEQYF
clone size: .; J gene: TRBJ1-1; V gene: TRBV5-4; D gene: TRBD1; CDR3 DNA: TGTGCCAGCAGCTCCCAGGGGGGCCTAGGGAACACTGAAGCTTTCTTT; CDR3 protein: CASSSQGGLGNTEAFF
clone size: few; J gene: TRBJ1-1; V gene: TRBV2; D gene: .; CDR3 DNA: TGTGCCAGCAGTCCGGGGTCTGAAGCTTTCTTT; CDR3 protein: CASSPGSEAFF
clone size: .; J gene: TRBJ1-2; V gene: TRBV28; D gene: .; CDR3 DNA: TGTGCCAGCAGTTCGCCCCCAGGGTCGTACTATGGCTACACCTTC; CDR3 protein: CASSSPPGSYYGYTF
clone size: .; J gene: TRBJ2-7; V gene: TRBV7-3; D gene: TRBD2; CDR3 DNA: TGTGCCAGCAGCTTAACTAGCGGGGGGGCCTACGAGCAGTACTTC; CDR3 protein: CASSLTSGGAYEQYF
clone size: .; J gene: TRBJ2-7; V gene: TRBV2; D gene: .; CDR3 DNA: TGTGCCAGCAGTGCCATCCTCTACGTGCAGTACTTC; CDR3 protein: CASSAILYVQYF
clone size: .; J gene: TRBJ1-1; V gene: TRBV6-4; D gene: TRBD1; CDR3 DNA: TGTGCCAGCAGTGGAGGAACTACAGGGGCCACTGAAGCTTTCTTT; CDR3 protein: CASSGGTTGATEAFF
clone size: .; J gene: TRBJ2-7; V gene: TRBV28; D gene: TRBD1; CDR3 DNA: TGTGCCAGCAGTTTGGGGACAGAAGTACCCTACGAGCAGTACTTC; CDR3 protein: CASSLGTEVPYEQYF
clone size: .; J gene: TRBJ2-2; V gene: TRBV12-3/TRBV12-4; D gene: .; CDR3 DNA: TGTGCCAGCAGTTTAAGGGAGTTCGGGGAGCTGTTTTTT; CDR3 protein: CASSLREFGELFF
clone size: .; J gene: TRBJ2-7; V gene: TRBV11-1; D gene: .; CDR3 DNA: TGTGCCAGCAGCTTATCAGGGCGTCCCTCCTACGAGCAGTACTTC; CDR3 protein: CASSLSGRPSYEQYF
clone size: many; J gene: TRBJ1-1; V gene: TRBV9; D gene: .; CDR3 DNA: TGTGCCAGCAGCCCTCGTGGTTCGTCGTCCCTGAGCACTGAAGCTTTCTTT; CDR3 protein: CASSPRGSSSLSTEAFF
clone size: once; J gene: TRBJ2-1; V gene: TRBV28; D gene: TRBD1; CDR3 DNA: TGTGCCAGCCTGACAGGGGGCTCCTACAATGAGCAGTTCTTC; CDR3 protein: CASLTGGSYNEQFF
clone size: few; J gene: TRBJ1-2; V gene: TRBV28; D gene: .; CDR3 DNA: TGTGCCAGCCGATCTGGACAGAACTATGGCTACACCTTC; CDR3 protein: CASRSGQNYGYTF